This T cell receptor (beta chain) was observed in a study of shared clonotypes between healthy human individuals. V was trimmed by 0 bases and J by 7 bases, leaving 15 bases between them. In germline, CDR1 is LGHNA, CDR2 YNFKEQ. The CDR3 is 16 amino acids. Sorted-subset replicate PCR reactions were performed with around 210 ng DNA, corresponding to tens of thousands of T cell genomes. Sequencing used immunoSEQ multiplex PCR; TCRdb keeps in-frame clones, though not all of them. This sample yields approximately 2,300,000 clones, of which around 90% are seen a single time; 0.3% to 0.4% belongs to the top ten.

The material sequenced was naive CD4+ T cells from PBMCs. Noted subset: CD45RA+ positively selected. This clonotype originated in a man between 18 and 35 years old in good health. Some clones in this sample may be carry-over from other donors' samples. This chain links TRBV4-2 with TRBJ1-4; the D is unclear. This chain's CDR3 is CASSQESDTAFEKLFF. As DNA, the CDR3 is TGTGCCAGCAGCCAAGAATCTGACACAGCCTTTGAAAAACTGTTTTTT.